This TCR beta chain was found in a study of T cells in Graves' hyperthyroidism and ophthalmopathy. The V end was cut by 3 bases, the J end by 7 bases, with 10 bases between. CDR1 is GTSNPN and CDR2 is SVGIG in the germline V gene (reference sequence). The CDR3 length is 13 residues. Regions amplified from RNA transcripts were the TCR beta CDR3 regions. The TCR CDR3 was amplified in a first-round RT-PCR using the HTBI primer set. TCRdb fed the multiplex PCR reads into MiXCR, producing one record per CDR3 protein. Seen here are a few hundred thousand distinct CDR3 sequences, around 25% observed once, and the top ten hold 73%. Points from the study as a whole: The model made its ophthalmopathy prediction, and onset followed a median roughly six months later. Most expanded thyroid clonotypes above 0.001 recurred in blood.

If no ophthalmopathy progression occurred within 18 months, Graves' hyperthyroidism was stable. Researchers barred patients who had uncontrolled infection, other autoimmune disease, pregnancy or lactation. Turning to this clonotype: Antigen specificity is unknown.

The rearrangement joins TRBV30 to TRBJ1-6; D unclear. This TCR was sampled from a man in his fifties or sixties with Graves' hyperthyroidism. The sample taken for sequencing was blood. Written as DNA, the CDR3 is TGTGCCTGGAGCGGGAATAGAAATTCACCCCTCCACTTT. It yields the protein CAWSGNRNSPLHF.